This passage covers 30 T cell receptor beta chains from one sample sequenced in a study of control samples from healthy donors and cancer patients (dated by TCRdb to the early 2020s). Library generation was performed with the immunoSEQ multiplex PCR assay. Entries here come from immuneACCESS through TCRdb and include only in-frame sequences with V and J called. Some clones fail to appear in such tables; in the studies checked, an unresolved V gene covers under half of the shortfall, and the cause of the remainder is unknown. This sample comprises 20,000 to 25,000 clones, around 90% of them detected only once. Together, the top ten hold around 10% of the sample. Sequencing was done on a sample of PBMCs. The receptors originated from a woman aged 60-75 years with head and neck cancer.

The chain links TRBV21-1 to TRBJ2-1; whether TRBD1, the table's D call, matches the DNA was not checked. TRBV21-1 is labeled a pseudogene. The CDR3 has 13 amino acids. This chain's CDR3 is CASSWTGNNEQFF. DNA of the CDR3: TGTGCCAGCAGTTGGACAGGAAACAATGAGCAGTTCTTC.

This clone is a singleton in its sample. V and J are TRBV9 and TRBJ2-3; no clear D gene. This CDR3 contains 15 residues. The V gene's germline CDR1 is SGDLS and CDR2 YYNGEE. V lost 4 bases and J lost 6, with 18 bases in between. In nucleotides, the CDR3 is TGTGCCAGCAGCCCCCAGAGCAGTCCGGTTGATACGCAGTATTTT. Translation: CASSPQSSPVDTQYF.

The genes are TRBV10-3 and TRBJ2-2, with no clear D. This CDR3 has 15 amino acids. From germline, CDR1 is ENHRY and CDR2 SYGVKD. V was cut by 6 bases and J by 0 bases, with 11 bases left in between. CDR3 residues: CAIRNSGPNTGELFF. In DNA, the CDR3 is TGTGCCATCAGGAATTCGGGCCCGAACACCGGGGAGCTGTTTTTT.

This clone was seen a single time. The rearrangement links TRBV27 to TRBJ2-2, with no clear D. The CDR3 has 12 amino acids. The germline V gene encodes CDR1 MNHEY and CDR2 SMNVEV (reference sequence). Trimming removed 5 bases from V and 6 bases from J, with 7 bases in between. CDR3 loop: CASSPGSGELFF. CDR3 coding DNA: TGTGCCAGCAGTCCAGGATCCGGGGAGCTGTTTTTT.

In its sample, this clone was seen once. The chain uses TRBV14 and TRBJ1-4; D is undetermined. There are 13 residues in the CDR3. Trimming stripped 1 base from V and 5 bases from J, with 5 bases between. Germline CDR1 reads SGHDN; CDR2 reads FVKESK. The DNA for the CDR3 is TGTGCCAGCAGCCAAGTTGTCAATGAAAAACTGTTTTTT. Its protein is CASSQVVNEKLFF. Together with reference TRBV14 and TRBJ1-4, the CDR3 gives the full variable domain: EAGVTQFPSHSVIEKGQTVTLRCDPISGHDNLYWYRRVMGKEIKFLLHFVKESKQDESGMPNNRFLAERTGGTYSTLKVQPAELEDSGVYFCASSQVVNEKLFFGSGTQLSVL.

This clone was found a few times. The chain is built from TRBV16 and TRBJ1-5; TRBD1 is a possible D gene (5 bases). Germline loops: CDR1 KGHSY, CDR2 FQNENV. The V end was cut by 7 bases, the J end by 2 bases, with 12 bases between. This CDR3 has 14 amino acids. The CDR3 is CASTPDSGNQPQHF. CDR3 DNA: TGTGCCAGCACCCCAGACAGCGGCAATCAGCCCCAGCATTTT.

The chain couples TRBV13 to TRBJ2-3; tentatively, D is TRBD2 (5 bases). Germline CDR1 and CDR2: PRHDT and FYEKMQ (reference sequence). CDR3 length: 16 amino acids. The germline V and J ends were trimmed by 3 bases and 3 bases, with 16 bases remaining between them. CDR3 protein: CASSFVSGSGTDTQYF. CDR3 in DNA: TGTGCCAGCAGCTTCGTATCGGGGAGCGGAACAGATACGCAGTATTTT.

DNA of the CDR3: TGTGCCAGCTCACTGGGGGAGTGGGCTGAAGCTTTCTTT. Translated: CASSLGEWAEAFF. The V gene is TRBV18, the J gene TRBJ1-1; tentative D call: TRBD1 (5 bases). Germline CDR1 and CDR2: KGHSH and LQKENI. The V end lost 4 bases, the J end lost 6 bases, and 12 bases lay between the germline ends. The CDR3 length is 13 residues.

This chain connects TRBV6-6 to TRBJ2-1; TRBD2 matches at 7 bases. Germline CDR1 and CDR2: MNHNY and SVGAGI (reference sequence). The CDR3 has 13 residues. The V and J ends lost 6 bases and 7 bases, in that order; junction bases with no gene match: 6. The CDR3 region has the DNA TGTGCCAGCAGCCACCCCGGGGGGAATGAGCAGTTCTTC. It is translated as CASSHPGGNEQFF.

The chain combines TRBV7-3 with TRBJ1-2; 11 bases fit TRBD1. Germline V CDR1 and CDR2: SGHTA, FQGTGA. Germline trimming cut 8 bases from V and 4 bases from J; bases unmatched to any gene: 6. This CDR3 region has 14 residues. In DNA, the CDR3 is TGTGCCAGCTCCCTGGACAGGGGGCCCTATGGCTACACCTTC. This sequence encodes CASSLDRGPYGYTF.

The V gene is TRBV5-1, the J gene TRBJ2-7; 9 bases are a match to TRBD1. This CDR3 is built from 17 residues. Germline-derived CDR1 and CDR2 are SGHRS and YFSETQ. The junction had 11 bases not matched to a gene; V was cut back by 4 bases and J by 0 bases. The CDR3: CASSPDRGRAGSYEQYF. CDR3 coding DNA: TGCGCCAGCAGCCCGGACAGGGGTCGGGCGGGCTCCTACGAGCAGTACTTC.

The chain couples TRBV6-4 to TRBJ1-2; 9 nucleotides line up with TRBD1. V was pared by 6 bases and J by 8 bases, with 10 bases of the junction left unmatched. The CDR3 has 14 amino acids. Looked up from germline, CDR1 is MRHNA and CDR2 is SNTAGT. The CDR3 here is CASRGQGLVGGYTF. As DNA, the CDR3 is TGTGCCAGCAGGGGACAGGGTCTGGTTGGCGGCTACACCTTC.

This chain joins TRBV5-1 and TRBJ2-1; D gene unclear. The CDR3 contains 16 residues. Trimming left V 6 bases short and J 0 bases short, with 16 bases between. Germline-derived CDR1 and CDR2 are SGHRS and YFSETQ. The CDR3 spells CASKGGSFLSYNEQFF. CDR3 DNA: TGCGCCAGCAAAGGCGGATCGTTTCTCTCCTACAATGAGCAGTTCTTC.

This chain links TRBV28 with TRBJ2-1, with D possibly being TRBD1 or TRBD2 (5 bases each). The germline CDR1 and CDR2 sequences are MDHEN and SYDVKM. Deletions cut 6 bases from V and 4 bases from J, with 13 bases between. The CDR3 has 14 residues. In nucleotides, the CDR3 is TGTGCCAGCAGCCCCGGGGCCCAATACAATGAGCAGTTCTTC. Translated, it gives CASSPGAQYNEQFF.

CDR3 DNA sequence: TGTGCCAGTAGTGGGTCGGGGGCCCCGGGACTCCCATCCTACGAGCAGTACTTC. Its translation: CASSGSGAPGLPSYEQYF. This chain uses TRBV19 with TRBJ2-7; the D call may be TRBD1 or TRBD2 (6 bases each). The CDR3 is made up of 18 amino acids. V lost 5 bases, J lost 1 base, and 24 bases lay in between. CDR1 LNHDA and CDR2 SQIVND come from the germline V gene (reference sequence).

The chain's CDR3 is CASSVGRGADTQYF. The CDR3, as DNA: TGTGCCAGCAGCGTAGGTAGGGGGGCAGATACGCAGTATTTT. V gene TRBV9 combines with J gene TRBJ2-3; the D call may be TRBD1 or TRBD2 (6 bases each). In germline, CDR1 is SGDLS, CDR2 YYNGEE. Trimming removed 0 bases from V and 4 bases from J, with 9 bases in between. This CDR3 comprises 14 residues.

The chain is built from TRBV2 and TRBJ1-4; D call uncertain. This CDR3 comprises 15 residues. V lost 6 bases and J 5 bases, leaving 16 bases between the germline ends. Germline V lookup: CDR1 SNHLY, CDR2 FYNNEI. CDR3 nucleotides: TGTGCCAGCAGAGCTAGCCATGCCCCCAATGAAAAACTGTTTTTT. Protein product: CASRASHAPNEKLFF.

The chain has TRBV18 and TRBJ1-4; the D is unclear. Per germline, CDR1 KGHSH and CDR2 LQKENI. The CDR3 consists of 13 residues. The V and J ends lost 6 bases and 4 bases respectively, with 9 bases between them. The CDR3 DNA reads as TGTGCCAGCTCCATGGACCTTAATGAAAAACTGTTTTTT. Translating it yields CASSMDLNEKLFF.

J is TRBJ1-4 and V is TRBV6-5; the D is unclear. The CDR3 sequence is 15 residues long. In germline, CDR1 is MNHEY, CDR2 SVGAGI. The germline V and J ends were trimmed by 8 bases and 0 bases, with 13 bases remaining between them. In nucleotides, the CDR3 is TGTGCCAGCGGAGAAAGCATGGCAACTAATGAAAAACTGTTTTTT. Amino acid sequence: CASGESMATNEKLFF.

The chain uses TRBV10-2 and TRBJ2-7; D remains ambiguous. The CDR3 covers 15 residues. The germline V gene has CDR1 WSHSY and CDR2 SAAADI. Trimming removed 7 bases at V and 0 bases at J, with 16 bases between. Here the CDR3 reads CASTAPVLGSYEQYF. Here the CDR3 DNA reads TGCGCCAGCACCGCTCCTGTTCTGGGCTCCTACGAGCAGTACTTC.

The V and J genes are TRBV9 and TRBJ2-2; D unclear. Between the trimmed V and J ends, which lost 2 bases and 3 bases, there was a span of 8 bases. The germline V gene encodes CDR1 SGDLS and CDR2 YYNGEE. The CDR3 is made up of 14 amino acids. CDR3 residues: CASSVGFYTGELFF. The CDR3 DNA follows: TGTGCCAGCAGCGTCGGGTTCTACACCGGGGAGCTGTTTTTT.

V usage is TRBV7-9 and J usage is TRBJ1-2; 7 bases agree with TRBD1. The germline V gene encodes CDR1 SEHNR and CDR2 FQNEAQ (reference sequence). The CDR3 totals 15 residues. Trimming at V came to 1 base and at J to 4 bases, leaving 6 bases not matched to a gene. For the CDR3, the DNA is TGTGCCAGCAGCTTAGAGGGCAGGGGGACCTATGGCTACACCTTC. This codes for CASSLEGRGTYGYTF.

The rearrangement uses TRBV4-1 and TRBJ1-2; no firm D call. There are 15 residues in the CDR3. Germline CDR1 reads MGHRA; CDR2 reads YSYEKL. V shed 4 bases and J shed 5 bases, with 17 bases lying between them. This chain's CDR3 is CASSPPLGPIYGYTF. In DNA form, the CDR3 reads TGCGCCAGCAGCCCGCCGTTAGGTCCCATATATGGCTACACCTTC.

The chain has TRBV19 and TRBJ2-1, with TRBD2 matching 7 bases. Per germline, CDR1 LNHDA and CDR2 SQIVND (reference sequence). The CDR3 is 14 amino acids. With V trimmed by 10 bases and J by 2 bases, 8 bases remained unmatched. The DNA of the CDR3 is TGTGCCACGGGGAGGGAGGGACCCTACAATGAGCAGTTCTTC. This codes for CATGREGPYNEQFF.

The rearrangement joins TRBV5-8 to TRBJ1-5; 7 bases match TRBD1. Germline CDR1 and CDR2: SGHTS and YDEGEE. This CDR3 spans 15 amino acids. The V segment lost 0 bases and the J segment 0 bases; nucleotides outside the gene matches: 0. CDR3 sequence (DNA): TGTGCCAGCAGCTTGGGGGACAGTAGCAATCAGCCCCAGCATTTT. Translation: CASSLGDSSNQPQHF.

DNA of the CDR3: TGTGCCAGCAACCCGAGACAGGCCGAGCAGTATTTT. Encoded protein: CASNPRQAEQYF. The chain employs TRBV11-2 and TRBJ2-3, with D possibly being TRBD1 (6 bases). V was trimmed by 7 bases and J by 11 bases, leaving 16 bases between them. The germline CDR1 and CDR2 sequences are SGHAT and FQNNGV. The CDR3 contains 12 residues.

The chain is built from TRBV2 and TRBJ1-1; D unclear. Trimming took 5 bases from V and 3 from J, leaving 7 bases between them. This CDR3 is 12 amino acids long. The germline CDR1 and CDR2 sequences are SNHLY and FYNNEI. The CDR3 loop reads CASSWWDTEAFF. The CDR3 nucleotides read TGTGCCAGCAGTTGGTGGGACACTGAAGCTTTCTTT.

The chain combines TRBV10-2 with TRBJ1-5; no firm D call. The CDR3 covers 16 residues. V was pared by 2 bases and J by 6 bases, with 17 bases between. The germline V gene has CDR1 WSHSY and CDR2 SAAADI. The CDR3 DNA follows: TGCGCCAGCAGTGAGAAGGCGCAGGCGACGGGTCAGCCCCAGCATTTT. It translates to CASSEKAQATGQPQHF.

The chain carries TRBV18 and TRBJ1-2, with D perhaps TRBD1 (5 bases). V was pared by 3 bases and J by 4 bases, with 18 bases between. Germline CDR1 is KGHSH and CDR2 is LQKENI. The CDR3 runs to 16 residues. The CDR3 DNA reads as TGTGCCAGCTCACCCTCCGGGGGTCCGGAGCTCTATGGCTACACCTTC. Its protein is CASSPSGGPELYGYTF.

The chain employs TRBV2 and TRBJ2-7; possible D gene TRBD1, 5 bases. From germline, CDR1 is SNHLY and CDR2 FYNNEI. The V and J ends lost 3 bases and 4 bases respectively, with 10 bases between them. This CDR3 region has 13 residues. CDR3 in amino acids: CASSEINRYEQYF. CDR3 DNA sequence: TGTGCCAGCAGTGAGATAAACAGGTACGAGCAGTACTTC.